The entry that follows covers one TCR beta chain sequence. Its antigen is not known. Template switching with 5'RACE generated the TCR cDNA and added a universal primer site and UMIs. TCRdb ran MiXCR on the 5' RACE reads and lists one entry per CDR3 protein. Of 280,000 or so distinct CDR3 sequences listed, 8.5% to 10% are singletons. Germline V lookup: CDR1 LGHNA, CDR2 YSLEER. CDR3 size: 15 residues. Trimming took 0 bases from V and 3 from J, leaving 6 bases between them. This sample is drawn from a study of T cells after yellow fever vaccination. Study findings and constraints: Weaker overall, the secondary response nonetheless peaked faster (day 5 versus 15).

The TCR comes from a man younger than 30 who received the YFV17D yellow fever vaccine. Sequences were derived from CD4+ T cells sorted from PBMCs, sampled 5 days after the yellow fever booster vaccination. The chain uses TRBV4-3 and TRBJ2-6; D is uncertain. The CDR3 nucleotides are TGCGCCAGCAGCCAAGAAAGGAATGGGGCCAACGTCCTGACTTTC. Residues: CASSQERNGANVLTF.